The source of this T cell receptor beta chain is a study of CD8 T cells in ankylosing spondylitis (dated by TCRdb to about 2017). Study-level background: T cell receptor beta repertoires were profiled in healthy donors and ankylosing spondylitis patients so that disease-linked TCR variants could be found. The full study cohort comprised about 25 ankylosing spondylitis patients and over a hundred healthy donors. Peripheral blood samples were taken, and synovial fluid was additionally collected from ankylosing spondylitis patients.

Results the study describes overall, beyond this receptor: A TCR beta motif made up of about eight highly homologous amino acid variants appeared to be characteristic of blood from ankylosing spondylitis patients. In peripheral blood, the disease-linked clones were found at relatively low frequencies and had a CD8+ phenotype. Some motif variants had previously been reported in the synovial fluid and blood of reactive arthritis patients, which suggests shared mechanisms of disease initiation. According to the report, matched synovial fluid samples from ankylosing spondylitis patients were significantly enriched for the disease-linked clones.

Synovial fluid samples and blood samples obtained from the same ankylosing spondylitis patients were matched. CDR1 and CDR2 are drawn from the germline V gene: SGHRS, YFSETQ. Counted from cysteine to phenylalanine, this CDR3 has 14 amino acids. Only the CDR3 DNA stays, 42 bases, in frame from base 1. The V and J ends are trimmed by 0 bases and 6 bases, leaving 13 bases between them. Data came from an Illumina HiSeq 2500. TCR beta libraries were prepared by quantitative 5'-RACE with molecular barcodes. Concerning the study's data processing: Disease-linked TCR variants were identified with a new computational method built on a probabilistic model of VDJ rearrangement. In TCRdb, the public reads were trimmed at Q25 with fastp and aligned with MiXCR, with productive beta chains retained. One record per CDR3 amino acid sequence lists the most common genes and DNA. The V and J calls follow TCRdb's processing rather than the paper's. Counted in this sample were around 150,000 distinct CDR3 sequences; under 55% of them appeared once. Over 12% of the sample is in the top ten clones.

In its sample, this clonotype was seen a few times. Its antigen is still unknown. No per-base quality is available; no much larger clone lies one base away. This sequence originates from a male donor with ankylosing spondylitis. Sequenced sample: synovial fluid, either unsorted or a sorted T cell fraction (not recorded which). The rearranged segments are TRBV5-1 and TRBJ2-7, with the D segment possibly TRBD1 or TRBD2, each aligning over 5 bases. The CDR3: CASSLGGGFGEQYF. The DNA reads as follows: TGCGCCAGCAGCTTGGGTGGGGGTTTTGGCGAGCAGTACTTC.